This T cell receptor (beta chain) is drawn from a study of CXCR3-negative and CXCR3-positive naive CD8 T cells. Concerning this clonotype: As yet, its antigen is unknown.

Germline V CDR1 and CDR2: LGHNA, YNFKEQ. The CDR3 loop spans 17 amino acids. Every CD8+ subset sample held 250,000 to 300,000 flow-sorted cells, done in triplicate. CD45RO-CCR7+CD27+CD95- characterized naive CD8+ T cells. The study, taken as a whole, reports: Cryopreservation partially decreased CXCR3 expression, and most assays used fresh PBMCs. Memory CD8+ cells had much lower diversity, and both naive subsets had comparably high diversity.

All TRB cDNA libraries came from 5' RACE performed with UMI labels. TCRdb processed the 5' RACE reads again and assigns one entry to each CDR3 protein, with no DNA. Recorded for this sample: about 62,000 distinct CDR3 sequences. Specimen: naive CXCR3- CD8+ T cells from blood. Indicated subset: CD45RO-CCR7+CD27+CD95- naive CD8+ T cells lacking CXCR3 (TNR3-). This chain uses TRBV4-2 with TRBJ1-4; TCRdb picks TRBD1, but there is no DNA to check that call. The sequence derives from a human donor in good health. Some clones in this sample may be carry-over from other donors' samples. The CDR3 is CASSQVVVTGDNEKLFF.